The clone carrying this T cell receptor (beta chain) appeared once. Its antigen is as yet unknown. This CDR3 is built from 13 residues. Germline V gene data show CDR1 as SGHRS and CDR2 as YFSETQ. Trimming cost V 4 bases and J 6 bases; bases outside gene matches: 3. This specimen comes from a study of chemoradiotherapy in HPV16-positive cancers. Study-wide results and limits: For HPV16-positive patients, expanding HPV-responsive T cells associated with longer recurrence-free survival. Only two HPV16-positive patients supplied the functional HPV-specificity definition.

Sequencing was performed with immunoSEQ multiplex PCR; in TCRdb, only in-frame clones are kept and a portion is missing. The sample holds around 12,000 clones, nearly 90% seen once. The sequencing here drew on blood, taken from a patient who underwent chemoradiotherapy. The sequence derives from a human donor with HPV-associated anogenital cancer. The chain uses TRBV5-1 and TRBJ2-7, with 11 bases that match TRBD1. The CDR3 loop reads CASSADRGREQYF. CDR3 nucleotide sequence: TGCGCCAGCAGCGCGGACAGGGGGCGCGAGCAGTACTTC.